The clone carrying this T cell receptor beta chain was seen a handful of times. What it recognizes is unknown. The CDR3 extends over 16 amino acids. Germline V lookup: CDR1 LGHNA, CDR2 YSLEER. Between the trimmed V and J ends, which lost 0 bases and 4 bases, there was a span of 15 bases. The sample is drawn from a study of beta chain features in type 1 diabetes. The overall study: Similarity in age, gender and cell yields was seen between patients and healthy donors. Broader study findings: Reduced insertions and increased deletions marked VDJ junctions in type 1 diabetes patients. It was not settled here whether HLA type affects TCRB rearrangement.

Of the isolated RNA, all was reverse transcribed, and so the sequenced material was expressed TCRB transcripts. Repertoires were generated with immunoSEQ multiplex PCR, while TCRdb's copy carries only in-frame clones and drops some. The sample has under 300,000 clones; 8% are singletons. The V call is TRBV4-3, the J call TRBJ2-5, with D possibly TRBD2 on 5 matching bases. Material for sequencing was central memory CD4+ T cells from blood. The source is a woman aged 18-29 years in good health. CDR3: CASSQDLTGMGETQYF. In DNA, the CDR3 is TGCGCCAGCAGCCAAGATTTGACGGGGATGGGAGAGACCCAGTACTTC.